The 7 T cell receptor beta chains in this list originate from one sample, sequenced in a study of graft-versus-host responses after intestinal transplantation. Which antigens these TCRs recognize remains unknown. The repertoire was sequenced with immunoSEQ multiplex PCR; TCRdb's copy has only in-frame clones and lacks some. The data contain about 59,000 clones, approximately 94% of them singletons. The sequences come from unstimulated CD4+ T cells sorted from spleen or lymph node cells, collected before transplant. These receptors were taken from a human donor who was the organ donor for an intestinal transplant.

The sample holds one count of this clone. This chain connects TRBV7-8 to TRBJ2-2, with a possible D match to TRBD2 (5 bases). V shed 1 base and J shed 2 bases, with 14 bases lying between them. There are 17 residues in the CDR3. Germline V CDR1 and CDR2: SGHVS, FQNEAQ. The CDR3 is CASSLERVRANTGELFF. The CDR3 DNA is TGTGCCAGCAGCTTAGAGAGGGTTCGGGCCAACACCGGGGAGCTGTTTTTT.

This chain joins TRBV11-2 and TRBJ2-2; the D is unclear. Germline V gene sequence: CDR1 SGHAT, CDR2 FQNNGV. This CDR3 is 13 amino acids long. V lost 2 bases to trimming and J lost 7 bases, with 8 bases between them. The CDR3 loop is CASSLLADGELFF. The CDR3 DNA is TGTGCCAGCAGCTTACTTGCCGACGGGGAGCTGTTTTTT. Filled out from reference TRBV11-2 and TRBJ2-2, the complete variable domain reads EAGVAQSPRYKIIEKRQSVAFWCNPISGHATLYWYQQILGQGPKLLIQFQNNGVVDDSQLPKDRFSAERLKGVDSTLKIQPAKLEDSAVYLCASSLLADGELFFGEGSRLTVL.

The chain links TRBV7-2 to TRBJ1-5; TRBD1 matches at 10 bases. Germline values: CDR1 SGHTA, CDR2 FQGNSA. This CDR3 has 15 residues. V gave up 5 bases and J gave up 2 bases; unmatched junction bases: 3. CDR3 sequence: CASSQTGGGNQPQHF. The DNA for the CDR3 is TGTGCCAGCAGCCAGACAGGGGGCGGCAATCAGCCCCAGCATTTT.

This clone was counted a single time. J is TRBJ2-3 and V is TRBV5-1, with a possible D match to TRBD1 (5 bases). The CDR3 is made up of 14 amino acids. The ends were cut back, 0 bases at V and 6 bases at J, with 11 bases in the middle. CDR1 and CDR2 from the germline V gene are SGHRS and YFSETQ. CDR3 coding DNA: TGCGCCAGCAGCTTGGTTCTCACAGGCGATACGCAGTATTTT. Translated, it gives CASSLVLTGDTQYF.

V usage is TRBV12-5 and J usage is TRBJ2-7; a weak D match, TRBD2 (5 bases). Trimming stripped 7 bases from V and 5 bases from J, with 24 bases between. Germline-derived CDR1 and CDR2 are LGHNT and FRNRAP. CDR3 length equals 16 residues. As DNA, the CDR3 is TGTGCTAGTGCCCGAGGGAGCTTGCTCACTGAGAACGAGCAGTACTTC. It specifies CASARGSLLTENEQYF.

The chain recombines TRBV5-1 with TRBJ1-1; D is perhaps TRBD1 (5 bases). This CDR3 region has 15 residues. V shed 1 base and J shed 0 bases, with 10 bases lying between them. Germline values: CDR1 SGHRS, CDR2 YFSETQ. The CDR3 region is CASSLQGYVNTEAFF. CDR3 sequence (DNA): TGCGCCAGCAGCTTGCAGGGCTACGTGAACACTGAAGCTTTCTTT.

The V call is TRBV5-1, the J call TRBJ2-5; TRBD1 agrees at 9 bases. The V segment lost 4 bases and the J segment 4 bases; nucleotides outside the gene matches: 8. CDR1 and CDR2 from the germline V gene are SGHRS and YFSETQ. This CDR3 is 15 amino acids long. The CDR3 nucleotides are TGCGCCAGCAGCATGGGACAGGGAGTGGGAGAGACCCAGTACTTC. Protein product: CASSMGQGVGETQYF.